Shown below are 27 T cell receptor beta chains from a single sample sequenced in a study of T-cell memory formation after mild COVID-19 (dated by TCRdb to 2020 to 2022). Library construction relied on 5' RACE. Sequencing took place on an Illumina NovaSeq 6000. Using fastp at Q25 and MiXCR, TCRdb reprocessed the public reads and kept productive beta chains. Each entry is one CDR3 protein sequence, shown with its most common DNA and genes. For this sample the table gives 400,000 to 550,000 distinct CDR3 sequences, of which 25% were detected only once. Under 15% of the sample is held by the ten biggest clonotypes. The sample comprised PBMCs or a T cell subset sorted from them (not recorded which). The receptors derive from an adult woman who had mild COVID-19 (a few samples of this study predate the infection). The sample titles of this study are shuffled in the database, so cell type and time point are left out; the donor was told from shared clones.

The rearrangement uses TRBV20-1 and TRBJ2-2; 8 bases fit TRBD2. With V trimmed by 4 bases and J by 4 bases, 5 bases remained unmatched. Per the germline V gene, CDR1 is DFQATT and CDR2 is SNEGSKA (reference sequence). This CDR3 region has 14 residues. CDR3 residues: CSAMAGGRTGELFF. The CDR3 DNA follows: TGCAGTGCTATGGCGGGAGGTCGCACCGGGGAGCTGTTTTTT.

The rearrangement uses TRBV19 and TRBJ1-2; D not resolved. Germline V lookup: CDR1 LNHDA, CDR2 SQIVND (reference sequence). The V gene lost 2 bases and the J gene lost 0 bases, with 13 bases spanning the gap. CDR3 length: 16 amino acids. The CDR3 sequence: CASSISYNQANYGYTF. CDR3 nucleotides: TGTGCCAGTAGTATAAGTTATAATCAAGCTAACTATGGCTACACCTTC.

The V call is TRBV20-1, the J call TRBJ2-4; D call uncertain. The CDR3 runs to 14 residues. Germline values: CDR1 DFQATT, CDR2 SNEGSKA (reference sequence). Between the trimmed V and J ends, which lost 1 base and 2 bases, there was a span of 9 bases. CDR3 sequence reads: CSARAIGSKNIQYF. The CDR3 bases are TGCAGTGCTAGAGCGATCGGGTCCAAAAACATTCAGTACTTC.

This clonotype has a handful of counts. The CDR3 nucleotides are TGTGCCAGCAGCTTCAAGGCTAGCGGCAGCTCTGGGGCCAACGTCCTGACTTTC. It translates to CASSFKASGSSGANVLTF. The chain joins TRBV7-3 to TRBJ2-6, with TRBD2 matching 7 bases. CDR1 and CDR2 from the germline V gene are SGHTA and FQGTGA. Germline trimming cut 3 bases from V and 0 bases from J; bases unmatched to any gene: 8. The length of the CDR3 is 18 residues.

This clonotype was seen a few times. V is TRBV28 and J is TRBJ1-1; 8 bases fit TRBD1. The CDR3 contains 16 residues. Germline CDR1 and CDR2: MDHEN and SYDVKM. V lost 3 bases, J lost 0 bases, and 6 bases stayed unmatched. CDR3 sequence (DNA): TGTGCCAGCAGTTTGCCCGGACAGGGACTGAACACTGAAGCTTTCTTT. It is translated as CASSLPGQGLNTEAFF.

This clonotype was detected a few times. The chain joins TRBV5-1 to TRBJ2-1; TRBD2 aligns across 9 bases. This CDR3 has 14 residues. CDR1 and CDR2 from the germline V gene are SGHRS and YFSETQ. The junction had 3 bases not matched to a gene; V was cut back by 0 bases and J by 8 bases. The CDR3 here is CASSLASGVYEQFF. CDR3 in DNA: TGCGCCAGCAGCTTGGCTAGCGGGGTTTATGAGCAGTTCTTC.

V is TRBV18 and J is TRBJ1-5, with 7 bases that match TRBD1. CDR1 KGHSH and CDR2 LQKENI come from the germline V gene. Unmatched junction bases numbered 7, after V lost 3 bases and J lost 2 bases. The CDR3 consists of 16 residues. The CDR3 here is CASSPTDTGGNQPQHF. CDR3 bases: TGTGCCAGCTCACCGACCGATACAGGGGGCAATCAGCCCCAGCATTTT.

The CDR3 reads CASSFAAGGRETQYF. Written as DNA, the CDR3 is TGTGCCAGCAGCTTTGCGGCGGGAGGCAGAGAGACCCAGTACTTC. This rearrangement joins TRBV7-2 to TRBJ2-5, with TRBD2 identical over 8 bases. Germline CDR1 is SGHTA and CDR2 is FQGNSA. Unmatched junction bases numbered 7, after V lost 3 bases and J lost 4 bases. This CDR3 region has 15 residues.

This clonotype has more than one count but fewer than ten. V is TRBV4-2 and J is TRBJ2-5; the match to TRBD2 covers 8 bases. V lost 1 base to trimming and J lost 8 bases; unmatched junction nucleotides: 12. CDR3 length equals 16 residues. Germline V gives CDR1 LGHNA, CDR2 YNFKEQ. In DNA, the CDR3 is TGTGCCAGCAGCCAAGTCGGGGGGGACTTGGAGGGAACCCAGTACTTC. This translates into CASSQVGGDLEGTQYF.

The V call is TRBV11-2, the J call TRBJ2-2; D gene unclear. V shed 5 bases and J shed 3 bases, with 10 bases lying between them. This CDR3 has 14 residues. Germline assignment: CDR1 SGHAT and CDR2 FQNNGV. The CDR3 reads CASSRTRDTGELFF. DNA of the CDR3: TGTGCCAGCAGCCGCACAAGGGACACCGGGGAGCTGTTTTTT.

The genes are TRBV11-2 and TRBJ2-1; 8 bases align to TRBD1. Unmatched junction bases numbered 4, after V lost 8 bases and J lost 1 base. This CDR3 comprises 14 residues. CDR1 and CDR2 (germline): SGHAT, FQNNGV. CDR3 protein: CASGGQGSYNEQFF. In DNA form, the CDR3 reads TGTGCCAGCGGCGGACAGGGTTCCTACAATGAGCAGTTCTTC.

This clonotype has more than one count but fewer than ten. V is TRBV7-2 and J is TRBJ2-1; TRBD2 is a possible D gene (6 bases). V was pared by 1 base and J by 6 bases, with 16 bases between. CDR3 length: 16 residues. CDR1 and CDR2 (germline): SGHTA, FQGNSA. The CDR3 sequence is CASSLGLIGSPNEQFF. DNA for the CDR3: TGTGCCAGCAGCTTAGGCTTAATCGGGAGCCCCAATGAGCAGTTCTTC.

The chain combines TRBV11-3 with TRBJ2-3, with TRBD1 as a possible D gene (6 bases). The CDR3 runs 16 residues. V lost 5 bases and J 0 bases, leaving 15 bases between the germline ends. Per the germline V gene, CDR1 is SGHNT and CDR2 is YENEEA. The CDR3 region is CASSPGDTPSTDTQYF. The CDR3 DNA is TGTGCCAGCAGCCCCGGGGACACACCTAGCACAGATACGCAGTATTTT.

The chain combines TRBV29-1 with TRBJ2-7; TRBD1 is a possible D gene (6 bases). Trimming took 6 bases from V and 5 from J, leaving 14 bases between them. The CDR3 runs to 12 residues. Looked up from germline, CDR1 is SQVTM and CDR2 is ANQGSEA. This CDR3 is CSVKTGPNEQYF. CDR3 DNA sequence: TGCAGCGTGAAGACAGGTCCTAACGAGCAGTACTTC.

Only a few counts were recorded for this clonotype. The V gene is TRBV29-1, the J gene TRBJ1-5, with D maybe TRBD1 (5 bases). The CDR3 totals 14 residues. Per the germline V gene, CDR1 is SQVTM and CDR2 is ANQGSEA. The V end lost 4 bases, the J end lost 0 bases, and 10 bases lay between the germline ends. The CDR3 sequence: CSVGVGTSNQPQHF. DNA of the CDR3: TGCAGCGTTGGGGTCGGGACTAGCAATCAGCCCCAGCATTTT.

This clonotype has just one count. The chain links TRBV15 to TRBJ2-3; tentatively, D is TRBD2 (5 bases). The germline gives CDR1 LNHNV, CDR2 YYDKDF (reference sequence). This CDR3 region has 17 residues. Trimming removed 0 bases from V and 7 bases from J, with 20 bases in between. The CDR3 reads CATSRDPWASNIYTQYF. The CDR3 DNA follows: TGTGCCACCAGCAGAGACCCCTGGGCTAGCAACATATATACGCAGTATTTT.

The CDR3 is CSAPTGAGLNYGYTF. The CDR3, as DNA: TGCAGTGCACCAACAGGGGCCGGTTTGAACTATGGCTACACCTTC. The chain links TRBV20-1 to TRBJ1-2; 7 bases align to TRBD1. Germline CDR1 DFQATT, CDR2 SNEGSKA (reference sequence). The CDR3 extends over 15 amino acids. V was clipped by 6 bases and J by 2 bases; unmatched bases: 12.

The chain recombines TRBV21-1 with TRBJ2-3; TRBD2 is the table's D call and was not checked against the DNA. TRBV21-1 is shown as a pseudogene. The CDR3 extends over 17 amino acids. In DNA form, the CDR3 reads TGTGCCAGCAGCGGTCAGACTAGCGACGATAGCACAGATACGCAGTATTTT. Its translation is CASSGQTSDDSTDTQYF.

This clonotype appeared a few times. At one boundary the junction diverges from the germline segment, which might be a read error. The chain employs TRBV7-9 and TRBJ1-1; D is undetermined. CDR1 and CDR2 from the germline V gene are SEHNR and FQNEAQ (reference sequence). The CDR3 runs 10 residues. The CDR3 loop is CATALDAVLF. The CDR3 DNA follows: TGTGCCACCGCGTTGGATGCGGTCCTCTTT.

This chain links TRBV2 with TRBJ1-1; unclear D gene. Germline CDR1 and CDR2: SNHLY and FYNNEI. The CDR3 is 16 amino acids. V was trimmed by 6 bases and J by 1 base, leaving 18 bases between them. The CDR3: CASRVTVGRRNTEAFF. Written as DNA, the CDR3 is TGTGCCAGCAGAGTGACCGTAGGACGCAGGAACACTGAAGCTTTCTTT.

The chain employs TRBV27 and TRBJ1-5; D is possibly TRBD1 (5 bases). V lost 2 bases to trimming and J lost 2 bases, with 10 bases between them. Germline V gives CDR1 MNHEY, CDR2 SMNVEV (reference sequence). The CDR3 covers 15 residues. The CDR3 loop reads CASSLSGAGNQPQHF. DNA for the CDR3: TGTGCCAGCAGTTTAAGTGGGGCGGGCAATCAGCCCCAGCATTTT.

This chain joins TRBV20-1 and TRBJ1-2; D is unresolved. With 1 base removed from V and 7 bases from J, the gap between germline ends came to 13 bases. The CDR3 extends over 13 amino acids. The germline CDR1 and CDR2 sequences are DFQATT and SNEGSKA (reference sequence). DNA for the CDR3: TGCAGTGCTAGAGTCGATATGAAGGTTGGCTACACCTTC. This sequence encodes CSARVDMKVGYTF.

The chain employs TRBV9 and TRBJ2-3; 7 positions match TRBD2. This CDR3 is built from 15 residues. Germline V gene data show CDR1 as SGDLS and CDR2 as YYNGEE. With V trimmed by 0 bases and J by 6 bases, 7 bases remained unmatched. CDR3 loop: CASSVEGGVSDTQYF. The CDR3 DNA follows: TGTGCCAGCAGCGTAGAGGGAGGGGTATCGGATACGCAGTATTTT.

This clonotype was recorded a few times. The rearrangement uses TRBV6-5 and TRBJ2-7; possible D gene TRBD1, 6 bases. The germline CDR1 and CDR2 sequences are MNHEY and SVGAGI. V lost 5 bases and J lost 3, with 14 bases in between. The CDR3 is 14 residues long. The CDR3 here is CASSMDRDYYEQYF. The CDR3 DNA reads as TGTGCCAGCAGTATGGACAGAGATTACTACGAGCAGTACTTC.

This clonotype was found once. The V and J genes are TRBV11-2 and TRBJ2-3; perhaps TRBD2 as D (7 bases). The germline CDR1 and CDR2 sequences are SGHAT and FQNNGV. The CDR3 is made up of 16 amino acids. Between the trimmed V and J ends, which lost 5 bases and 5 bases, there was a span of 20 bases. Written as DNA, the CDR3 is TGTGCCAGCAGCCCCCGAAGGGCGGGGGCGATAGATACGCAGTATTTT. This gives the protein CASSPRRAGAIDTQYF.

The CDR3 protein is CASSRRLGAYNEQFF. DNA for the CDR3: TGCGCCAGCAGCCGGAGACTAGGGGCCTACAATGAGCAGTTCTTC. The chain joins TRBV5-1 to TRBJ2-1; a weak D match, TRBD2 (6 bases). Germline CDR1 reads SGHRS; CDR2 reads YFSETQ. Trimming removed 4 bases at V and 2 bases at J, with 13 bases between. The CDR3 covers 15 residues.

Only a few counts were recorded for this clonotype. The rearrangement joins TRBV7-9 to TRBJ1-5, with TRBD1 matching 7 bases. The V and J ends lost 5 bases and 2 bases, in that order; junction bases with no gene match: 6. Germline loops: CDR1 SEHNR, CDR2 FQNEAQ (reference sequence). This CDR3 is built from 15 residues. The CDR3 region is CASSTGAERNQPQHF. The DNA for the CDR3 is TGTGCCAGCAGCACAGGGGCAGAACGCAATCAGCCCCAGCATTTT. The full variable domain, rest sourced from reference TRBV7-9 and TRBJ1-5, is DTGVSQNPRHKITKRGQNVTFRCDPISEHNRLYWYRQTLGQGPEFLTYFQNEAQLEKSRLLSDRFSAERPKGSFSTLEIQRTEQGDSAMYLCASSTGAERNQPQHFGDGTRLSIL.